The T cell receptor beta chain described here comes from a study of T cell repertoires in cytomegalovirus infection. Study at large: Carrying CMV and the relevant HLA type showed in public TCR beta signatures.

Each CDR3 protein is one row after TCRdb ran MiXCR on the reads. The profile shows roughly 500,000 distinct CDR3 sequences, 16% of them singletons. This clonotype was picked up many times. The target antigen is unknown. Study-wide points: The study found HLA-C-restricted CMV-specific TCR beta clonotypes dominating the ex vivo response. Using cumulative public TCR beta family frequency, the authors identified those who carried CMV together with the relevant HLA.

Input material: CD8+ T cells from PBMCs. The sequence was obtained from a human donor in good health (CMV status not recorded). Some clones in this sample may be carry-over from other donors' samples.

CDR3: CATLGDRGTGELFF. The CDR3 DNA reads as TGTGCCACACTCGGGGACAGGGGCACCGGGGAGCTGTTTTTT. This chain uses TRBV7-9 with TRBJ2-2; 10 bases are a match to TRBD1. V dropped 10 bases and J dropped 4; count of bases not matched to a gene: 6. Germline V CDR1 and CDR2: SEHNR, FQNEAQ (reference sequence). CDR3 length equals 14 residues.